This T cell receptor (beta chain) appears in the sequencing data of a study of blood T cell repertoires in COVID-19. Overall study: There were acute and convalescent COVID-19 samples, and they came from the United States, Italy and Spain.

Germline CDR1 is SGHVS and CDR2 is FNYEAQ. Trimming removed 1 base at V and 5 bases at J, with 8 bases between. The CDR3 totals 13 residues. Libraries were prepared by immunoSEQ multiplex PCR; TCRdb keeps only in-frame clonotypes and omits some of them. The data show 200,000 to 250,000 clones, about 85% seen once. Study members were between about 18 and 100 years old and lived in 24 US regions. The sequenced material came from PBMCs or T cells enriched from blood (not recorded which). This clonotype was obtained from a man aged 25 to 40 who had recovered from COVID-19. The V and J genes are TRBV7-6 and TRBJ2-5; no firm D call. The CDR3 nucleotides are TGTGCCAGCAGCTTAGGCTTTCGGGAGACCCAGTACTTC. Its translation: CASSLGFRETQYF.